The 27 T cell receptor beta chains in this list originate from one sample, sequenced in a study of identifying expanded T cells in peripheral blood. Measured with immunoSEQ multiplex PCR; TCRdb has only the in-frame clones, and not every one. This table has 81,000 or so clones, roughly 84% appearing once. Specimen: blood. These receptors originate from a person between 18 and 69 years old in good health.

This chain links TRBV25-1 with TRBJ2-6, with D tentatively TRBD1 or TRBD2 (5 bases each). Deletions cut 4 bases from V and 3 bases from J, with 16 bases between. CDR1 is MGHDK, CDR2 SYGVNS, per germline. The CDR3 covers 17 residues. The CDR3, as DNA: TGTGCCAGCAGTGGGGCTTGGGGGATGGGTGGGGCCAACGTCCTGACTTTC. The encoded protein is CASSGAWGMGGANVLTF.

V usage is TRBV9 and J usage is TRBJ2-3, with D possibly called TRBD1 or TRBD2 (6 bases each). The CDR3 spans 15 residues. V lost 4 bases to trimming and J lost 3 bases, with 15 bases between them. CDR1 and CDR2 from the germline V gene are SGDLS and YYNGEE. The CDR3 here is CASSSRLGGTDTQYF. The CDR3 DNA reads TGTGCCAGCAGCTCCAGACTAGGGGGTACAGATACGCAGTATTTT.

This clone was picked up a small number of times. The chain is built from TRBV6-1 and TRBJ1-5; a possible D gene is TRBD1 (5 bases). The CDR3 covers 15 residues. Trimming removed 5 bases from V and 6 bases from J, with 17 bases in between. CDR1 MNHNS and CDR2 SASEGT come from the germline V gene. CDR3: CASSPGPSNGQPQHF. The DNA of the CDR3 is TGTGCCAGCAGTCCGGGACCGAGTAACGGTCAGCCCCAGCATTTT.

Of note for this clone: The sample carries other DNA sequences with the same CDR3. V gene TRBV5-1 combines with J gene TRBJ2-7; D gene unclear. The germline V gene has CDR1 SGHRS and CDR2 YFSETQ. The length of the CDR3 is 11 residues. Trimming shortened V by 4 bases and J by 3 bases, and 5 bases separated the two germline ends. In DNA, the CDR3 is TGCGCCAGCAGCCCCGGCTACGAGCAGTACTTC. Encoded protein: CASSPGYEQYF. Drawing the rest from reference TRBV5-1 and TRBJ2-7, the complete variable domain is KAGVTQTPRYLIKTRGQQVTLSCSPISGHRSVSWYQQTPGQGLQFLFEYFSETQRNKGNFPGRFSGRQFSNSRSEMNVSTLELGDSALYLCASSPGYEQYFGPGTRLTVT.

The gene calls are TRBV6-5 and TRBJ2-7; possible D gene TRBD2, 6 bases. CDR1 and CDR2 from the germline V gene are MNHEY and SVGAGI. CDR3 length: 14 amino acids. V lost 6 bases, J lost 2 bases, and 14 bases lay in between. The CDR3 DNA follows: TGTGCCAGCAGCTTACGGGAGACCACCTACGAGCAGTACTTC. This sequence encodes CASSLRETTYEQYF.

This chain joins TRBV6-5 and TRBJ2-5; a possible D gene is TRBD1 (5 bases). There are 14 residues in the CDR3. The germline gives CDR1 MNHEY, CDR2 SVGAGI. V was pared by 7 bases and J by 3 bases, with 15 bases between. DNA of the CDR3: TGTGCCAGCACTCCCAGGTTAGGGGAAGAGACCCAGTACTTC. Protein product: CASTPRLGEETQYF.

J is TRBJ2-3 and V is TRBV4-3, with unresolved D. The V gene's germline CDR1 is LGHNA and CDR2 YSLEER. Between the trimmed V and J ends, which lost 1 base and 0 bases, there was a span of 8 bases. The CDR3 has 15 amino acids. CDR3 sequence (DNA): TGCGCCAGCAGCCAAGCGGCAACTAGCACAGATACGCAGTATTTT. Translated: CASSQAATSTDTQYF.

The CDR3 here is CAWSVNLASDTQYF. The CDR3 DNA follows: TGTGCCTGGAGTGTAAATCTAGCGTCAGATACGCAGTATTTT. The chain is built from TRBV30 and TRBJ2-3; the D gene is possibly TRBD2 (6 bases). V was shortened by 0 bases and J by 4 bases, with 11 bases between the two germline ends. The CDR3 is 14 amino acids. Germline loops: CDR1 GTSNPN, CDR2 SVGIG (reference sequence).

This rearrangement joins TRBV28 to TRBJ2-7, with 9 bases fitting TRBD1. CDR3 length equals 18 residues. The V gene end was trimmed by 6 bases and the J gene end by 2 bases; junction bases not matched to a gene: 17. CDR1 is MDHEN and CDR2 is SYDVKM in the germline V gene. The CDR3 is CASSDAGGGTGRTYEQYF. The CDR3 region has the DNA TGTGCCAGCAGCGACGCAGGGGGGGGGACAGGGAGAACCTACGAGCAGTACTTC.

The J gene is TRBJ1-3, the V gene TRBV7-9, with D unresolved. Trimming shortened V by 1 base and J by 8 bases, and 12 bases separated the two germline ends. Germline V gene sequence: CDR1 SEHNR, CDR2 FQNEAQ (reference sequence). The CDR3 contains 14 residues. CDR3 coding DNA: TGTGCCAGCAGCTTAGACGGGGAGTGGGACACCATATATTTT. Encoded protein: CASSLDGEWDTIYF. The full variable domain, with the rest looked up from reference TRBV7-9 and TRBJ1-3, is DTGVSQNPRHKITKRGQNVTFRCDPISEHNRLYWYRQTLGQGPEFLTYFQNEAQLEKSRLLSDRFSAERPKGSFSTLEIQRTEQGDSAMYLCASSLDGEWDTIYFGEGSWLTVV.

The gene calls are TRBV6-5 and TRBJ2-1; TRBD1 agrees at 10 bases. The germline V gene has CDR1 MNHEY and CDR2 SVGAGI. Trimming removed 2 bases from V and 6 bases from J; junction bases left unmatched: 4. The CDR3 covers 15 residues. In nucleotides, the CDR3 is TGTGCCAGCAGTTACCCGGGACAGGGGCTCAATGAGCAGTTCTTC. Encoded protein: CASSYPGQGLNEQFF.

The chain links TRBV4-2 to TRBJ2-6; D not certain. Germline loops: CDR1 LGHNA, CDR2 YNFKEQ. V lost 3 bases, J lost 0 bases, and 3 bases lay in between. This CDR3 comprises 14 residues. CDR3 nucleotide sequence: TGTGCCAGCAGCCAGTTCTCTGGGGCCAACGTCCTGACTTTC. Translating gives CASSQFSGANVLTF.

This chain connects TRBV18 to TRBJ1-2; D gene ambiguous. Germline loops: CDR1 KGHSH, CDR2 LQKENI. The CDR3 runs to 15 residues. Trimming pared 0 bases from V and 2 bases from J, leaving 10 bases between. CDR3 bases: TGTGCCAGCTCACCACCGTTTCTGGAGAACTATGGCTACACCTTC. It encodes CASSPPFLENYGYTF.

This clone rates as medium-sized. The CDR3 nucleotides read TGTGCCAGCAAGACACAGGGCCGTCCGGTGGATGGCTACACCTTC. This sequence encodes CASKTQGRPVDGYTF. The chain employs TRBV7-9 and TRBJ1-2; possibly TRBD1 for D (6 bases). Germline CDR1 SEHNR, CDR2 FQNEAQ (reference sequence). Trimming shortened V by 7 bases and J by 6 bases, and 21 bases separated the two germline ends. The CDR3 covers 15 residues.

The V call is TRBV28, the J call TRBJ2-1, with D possibly being TRBD2 (6 bases). In germline, CDR1 is MDHEN, CDR2 SYDVKM. V lost 7 bases, J lost 4 bases, and 20 bases lay in between. The CDR3 sequence is 16 residues long. This CDR3 reads CASKATGGMGYNEQFF. For the CDR3, the DNA is TGTGCCAGCAAGGCCACGGGCGGGATGGGATACAATGAGCAGTTCTTC.

This rearrangement joins TRBV5-6 to TRBJ2-7; D gene uncertain. This CDR3 has 15 residues. V lost 1 base and J 4 bases, leaving 15 bases between the germline ends. CDR1 and CDR2 (germline): SGHDT, YYEEEE. The CDR3 spells CASSLLASNFYEQYF. CDR3 DNA sequence: TGTGCCAGCAGCTTGTTGGCTAGTAACTTTTACGAGCAGTACTTC.

This clone was observed many times. This rearrangement joins TRBV7-6 to TRBJ2-2; 7 bases are a match to TRBD2. This CDR3 has 15 residues. Per germline, CDR1 SGHVS and CDR2 FNYEAQ. The V and J ends lost 0 bases and 7 bases, in that order; junction bases with no gene match: 5. CDR3 nucleotides: TGTGCCAGCAGCTTAGCGGGAGGGCCAGGCGGGGAGCTGTTTTTT. It specifies CASSLAGGPGGELFF.

The chain joins TRBV9 to TRBJ2-7; the D gene is possibly TRBD1 (5 bases). Deletions cut 3 bases from V and 9 bases from J, with 16 bases between. Germline CDR1 SGDLS, CDR2 YYNGEE. This CDR3 comprises 13 residues. As DNA, the CDR3 is TGTGCCAGCAGCGGGCAGGGCGCCTCGGGGCAGTACTTC. Translating gives CASSGQGASGQYF.

The chain carries TRBV7-8 and TRBJ2-1, with 9 bases that match TRBD2. Germline trimming cut 1 base from V and 8 bases from J; bases unmatched to any gene: 6. Germline CDR1 and CDR2: SGHVS and FQNEAQ. This CDR3 spans 15 amino acids. The CDR3 here is CASSLVAGGPDEQFF. Here the CDR3 DNA reads TGTGCCAGCAGCTTAGTGGCGGGAGGGCCCGATGAGCAGTTCTTC. The whole variable domain, filled in from reference TRBV7-8 and TRBJ2-1, reads GAGVSQSPRYKVAKRGQDVALRCDPISGHVSLFWYQQALGQGPEFLTYFQNEAQLDKSGLPSDRFFAERPEGSVSTLKIQRTQQEDSAVYLCASSLVAGGPDEQFFGPGTRLTVL.

The genes are TRBV28 and TRBJ2-1; D is undetermined. This CDR3 comprises 12 residues. Germline V gene sequence: CDR1 MDHEN, CDR2 SYDVKM. Trimming shortened V by 2 bases and J by 10 bases, and 9 bases separated the two germline ends. This CDR3 is CASSLSRLEQFF. CDR3 DNA sequence: TGTGCCAGCAGTTTAAGCCGCTTGGAGCAGTTCTTC.

The V call is TRBV30, the J call TRBJ2-7, with 7 bases identical to TRBD1. Germline V gene lookup returns CDR1 GTSNPN and CDR2 SVGIG (reference sequence). The CDR3 contains 15 residues. V lost 1 base, J lost 2 bases, and 8 bases stayed unmatched. For the CDR3, the DNA is TGTGCCTGGAGTGGAGACAGGGAAATTACCTACGAGCAGTACTTC. As protein: CAWSGDREITYEQYF.

The rearrangement uses TRBV5-1 and TRBJ2-2; 7 nucleotides align to TRBD2. Germline V gene data show CDR1 as SGHRS and CDR2 as YFSETQ. The CDR3 is 15 residues long. V lost 0 bases, J lost 6 bases, and 5 bases stayed unmatched. CDR3 nucleotides: TGCGCCAGCAGCTTGGGTCCCGCGGGGGCCGGGGAGCTGTTTTTT. Translation gives CASSLGPAGAGELFF. The full variable domain, rest sourced from reference TRBV5-1 and TRBJ2-2, is KAGVTQTPRYLIKTRGQQVTLSCSPISGHRSVSWYQQTPGQGLQFLFEYFSETQRNKGNFPGRFSGRQFSNSRSEMNVSTLELGDSALYLCASSLGPAGAGELFFGEGSRLTVL.

The CDR3 here is CASSLGGQRYEQYF. The CDR3 DNA reads TGTGCCAGCAGTTTAGGGGGCCAGCGCTACGAGCAGTACTTC. The V call is TRBV28, the J call TRBJ2-7, with a weak D call TRBD1 (6 bases). Trimming removed 2 bases at V and 3 bases at J, with 11 bases between. Germline CDR1 is MDHEN and CDR2 is SYDVKM. This CDR3 region has 14 residues. Supplemented by reference TRBV28 and TRBJ2-7, the full variable domain reads DVKVTQSSRYLVKRTGEKVFLECVQDMDHENMFWYRQDPGLGLRLIYFSYDVKMKEKGDIPEGYSVSREKKERFSLILESASTNQTSMYLCASSLGGQRYEQYFGPGTRLTVT.

This clone was seen just once. CDR3 in DNA: TGTGCCAGCAGCCAATGGGACGGGGGACTCACTAACTATGGCTACACCTTC. It codes for CASSQWDGGLTNYGYTF. The chain has TRBV14 and TRBJ1-2; the D gene is possibly TRBD1 (5 bases). With 2 bases removed from V and 0 bases from J, the gap between germline ends came to 16 bases. This CDR3 has 17 residues. CDR1 and CDR2 (germline): SGHDN, FVKESK. Full variable domain (missing parts from reference TRBV14 and TRBJ1-2): EAGVTQFPSHSVIEKGQTVTLRCDPISGHDNLYWYRRVMGKEIKFLLHFVKESKQDESGMPNNRFLAERTGGTYSTLKVQPAELEDSGVYFCASSQWDGGLTNYGYTFGSGTRLTVV.

On this clone itself: Other DNA variants within this sample encode the same CDR3. The chain is built from TRBV27 and TRBJ2-7, with D unresolved. V was pared by 3 bases and J by 2 bases, with 8 bases between. The germline V gene has CDR1 MNHEY and CDR2 SMNVEV (reference sequence). CDR3 size: 13 residues. The chain's CDR3 is CASSFGRTYEQYF. CDR3 bases: TGTGCCAGCAGTTTTGGCAGAACCTACGAGCAGTACTTC.

This chain connects TRBV6-1 to TRBJ1-1; D ambiguous. Germline loops: CDR1 MNHNS, CDR2 SASEGT. CDR3 length: 13 amino acids. V was trimmed by 0 bases and J by 5 bases, leaving 7 bases between them. DNA of the CDR3: TGTGCCAGCAGTGAAGCGTGGCCAACTGAAGCTTTCTTT. It is translated as CASSEAWPTEAFF.

V is TRBV29-1 and J is TRBJ2-1; D is ambiguous. V lost 7 bases to trimming and J lost 0 bases, with 7 bases between them. Germline assignment: CDR1 SQVTM and CDR2 ANQGSEA. The CDR3 length is 12 residues. CDR3 region: CSATSSYNEQFF. The CDR3 DNA follows: TGCAGCGCAACGAGCTCCTACAATGAGCAGTTCTTC.